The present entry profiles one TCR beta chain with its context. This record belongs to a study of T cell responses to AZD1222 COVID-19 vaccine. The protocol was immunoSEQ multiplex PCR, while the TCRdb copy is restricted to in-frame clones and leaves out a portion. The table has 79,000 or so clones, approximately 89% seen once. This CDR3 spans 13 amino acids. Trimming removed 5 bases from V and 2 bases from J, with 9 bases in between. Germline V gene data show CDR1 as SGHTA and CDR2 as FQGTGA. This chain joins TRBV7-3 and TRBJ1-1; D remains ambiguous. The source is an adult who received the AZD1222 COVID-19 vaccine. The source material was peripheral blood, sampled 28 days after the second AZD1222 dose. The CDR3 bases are TGTGCCAGCAGCCCCGGCGGTAACACTGAAGCTTTCTTT. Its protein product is CASSPGGNTEAFF.